The present T cell receptor (beta chain) was sequenced within a study of T cell repertoires in cytomegalovirus infection. Turning to the study itself: HLA-B-restricted CMV epitopes that are well studied were used alongside recently identified HLA-C-restricted ones. From public TCR beta signatures came an indication of both CMV infection and matching HLA type.

Turning to this clonotype: Its specificity is not known.

Trimming cost V 6 bases and J 1 base; bases outside gene matches: 6. Germline CDR1 reads ENHRY; CDR2 reads SYGVKD. The CDR3 runs to 15 residues. TCRdb passed the reads through MiXCR, listing each CDR3 protein once. There are around 49,000 distinct CDR3 sequences in the sample; roughly a fifth occur only once, and more than 25% lies in the top ten. The sequence came from a human donor in good health (CMV status not recorded). Some clones in this sample may be carry-over from other donors' samples. The input for sequencing was CD8+ T cells from cultured PBMCs, taken from culture after CMV antigen stimulation. The chain carries TRBV10-3 and TRBJ2-1; 7 nucleotides align to TRBD2. The CDR3: CAIRNLGGSYNEQFF. As DNA, the CDR3 is TGTGCCATCAGGAACCTGGGGGGGTCCTACAATGAGCAGTTCTTC.